The clone carrying this T cell receptor beta chain was recorded many times. Its target is not known. Germline V gene lookup returns CDR1 SGHRS and CDR2 YFSETQ. The CDR3 totals 13 residues. J was trimmed by 5 bases and V by 4 bases; bases with no gene match: 5. This entry belongs to a study of Graves' ophthalmopathy and Graves' hyperthyroidism. RNA transcripts were the template, and TCR beta CDR3 regions were amplified from them. First-round RT-PCR employed HTBI primers, with a second-round multiplex PCR after it. MiXCR, applied by TCRdb to the multiplex PCR reads, yields one record per CDR3 protein. The sample consists of about 620,000 distinct CDR3 sequences, roughly 20% of them appearing once. Findings of the study overall: From stable hyperthyroidism, ophthalmopathy was separated by a 13-signature model with approximately 90% sensitivity and over 70% specificity.

The material sequenced was peripheral blood. The sequence was obtained from a woman under 30 with stable Graves' hyperthyroidism. Some clones in this sample may be carry-over from other donors' samples. This rearrangement joins TRBV5-1 to TRBJ2-5; TRBD1 matches at 7 bases. The CDR3 DNA reads as TGCGCCAGCAGCCCCGAGGGGGCGGAGACCCAGTACTTC. It codes for CASSPEGAETQYF.